This record looks at one TCR beta chain sequence and its context. Trimming at V came to 1 base and at J to 5 bases, leaving 9 bases not matched to a gene. CDR1 and CDR2 (germline): SGHDN, FVKESK. The CDR3 sequence is 16 residues long. The sample comes from a study of blood T cell repertoires in COVID-19. Data came from immunoSEQ multiplex PCR; TCRdb stores just in-frame clones and leaves some out. Of around 300,000 clones detected, approximately 85% appear once; the ten largest clones hold 7.2%. The V gene is TRBV14, the J gene TRBJ1-1; 8 bases align to TRBD1. What was sequenced was peripheral blood. The receptor was derived from a human donor in a cohort sampled during active COVID-19. CDR3 region: CASSQGQGALRTEAFF. The CDR3, as DNA: TGTGCCAGCAGCCAAGGGCAGGGGGCGTTGAGGACTGAAGCTTTCTTT.